What follows is one T cell receptor beta chain and its context. This entry is derived from a study of T cells after yellow fever vaccination. The TCR cDNA carried a universal primer site and UMIs from 5'RACE template switching. Using its own MiXCR run on the 5' RACE reads, TCRdb lists one record per CDR3 protein. Among under 300,000 distinct CDR3 sequences listed, about 7.1% were seen once. This receptor was identified in a man aged 30-40 years who received the YFV17D yellow fever vaccine. The sequenced sample was CD4+ T cells sorted from PBMCs, obtained 15 days after the yellow fever booster vaccination.

CDR3 nucleotides: TGTGCCAGCAATGAACCGGGACTACCTGTCCCGAACACCGGGGAGCTGTTTTTT. It codes for CASNEPGLPVPNTGELFF. The rearrangement links TRBV6-2 or TRBV6-3 to TRBJ2-2, with 7 bases aligning to TRBD2. The J segment lost 0 bases and the V segment lost 7 bases, leaving 14 bases of the junction unmatched. In germline, CDR1 is MNHEY, CDR2 SVGEGT. The CDR3 sequence is 18 residues long.